These 22 T cell receptor beta chains were sequenced from one sample in a study of OX40 agonist ivuxolimab in advanced cancers. Libraries were constructed by the immunoSEQ multiplex PCR assay. The clones in this table, taken by TCRdb from immuneACCESS, are in-frame only. Not every clone is retained; where verified, under half of the shortfall comes from an unresolved V gene, and the cause of the rest is unknown. The sample table shows approximately 120,000 clones, and 85% to 95% are seen once. Of the sample, under 0.85% is held by the ten largest clones. Sample: CD4+ or CD8+ T cells sorted from blood, taken in a trial of the OX40 agonist ivuxolimab. These receptors were obtained from an adult with an advanced solid tumor such as melanoma, head and neck, liver or kidney cancer.

Concerning this clone: The sample holds other DNA sequences that translate to the same CDR3. The chain joins TRBV7-9 to TRBJ2-1, with TRBD2 matching 10 bases. The CDR3 runs 15 residues. Germline V CDR1 and CDR2: SEHNR, FQNEAQ (reference sequence). Unmatched junction bases numbered 2, after V lost 5 bases and J lost 1 base. CDR3 in amino acids: CASSRLAGSYNEQFF. CDR3 coding DNA: TGTGCCAGCAGCAGACTAGCGGGTTCCTACAATGAGCAGTTCTTC.

The chain is built from TRBV4-2 and TRBJ1-5; no clear D. V gave up 0 bases and J gave up 5 bases, with 8 bases separating them. The V gene's germline CDR1 is LGHNA and CDR2 YNFKEQ. This CDR3 comprises 14 residues. CDR3 sequence reads: CASSQEPGDQPQHF. In DNA, the CDR3 is TGTGCCAGCAGCCAAGAACCGGGAGATCAGCCCCAGCATTTT.

This sequence joins TRBV19 and TRBJ1-4, with a tentative D call TRBD1 (5 bases). Trimming took 7 bases from V and 0 from J, leaving 15 bases between them. CDR1 is LNHDA and CDR2 is SQIVND in the germline V gene (reference sequence). This CDR3 is built from 16 residues. The CDR3 loop is CASTVQGGATNEKLFF. CDR3 nucleotide sequence: TGTGCCAGTACCGTCCAGGGTGGTGCAACTAATGAAAAACTGTTTTTT.

This clone was seen a single time. The V and J genes are TRBV30 and TRBJ2-7, with 11 bases lining up with TRBD2. This CDR3 region has 15 residues. In germline, CDR1 is GTSNPN, CDR2 SVGIG (reference sequence). J gave up 0 bases and V 3 bases, and 4 bases lay outside the gene matches. This chain's CDR3 is CAWSPLAGVSYEQYF. CDR3 nucleotide sequence: TGTGCCTGGAGCCCACTAGCGGGGGTCTCCTACGAGCAGTACTTC.

This clone was picked up one time. The chain joins TRBV29-1 to TRBJ2-1; 8 bases align to TRBD2. V lost 7 bases, J lost 7 bases, and 24 bases stayed unmatched. The CDR3 contains 18 residues. CDR1 is SQVTM and CDR2 is ANQGSEA in the germline V gene. This chain's CDR3 is CSAPKVGAGGLEKNEQFF. Written as DNA, the CDR3 is TGCAGCGCCCCGAAGGTTGGTGCGGGAGGCCTAGAGAAGAATGAGCAGTTCTTC.

J is TRBJ2-6 and V is TRBV29-1, with D perhaps being TRBD1 or TRBD2 (6 bases each). Between the trimmed V and J ends, which lost 0 bases and 0 bases, there was a span of 18 bases. This CDR3 spans 19 amino acids. Germline lookup yields CDR1 SQVTM and CDR2 ANQGSEA. The CDR3 is CSVEDRGGLQSSGANVLTF. The DNA for the CDR3 is TGCAGCGTTGAAGATCGAGGGGGACTGCAAAGCTCTGGGGCCAACGTCCTGACTTTC.

V is TRBV5-4 and J is TRBJ1-1, with D uncertain. The ends were cut back, 3 bases at V and 2 bases at J, with 14 bases in the middle. Germline V gene lookup returns CDR1 SGHNT and CDR2 YYREEE (reference sequence). The CDR3 is 15 residues long. The CDR3 protein is CASSSIDRRNTEAFF. Written as DNA, the CDR3 is TGTGCCAGCAGCTCCATTGACCGACGAAACACTGAAGCTTTCTTT.

This chain links TRBV19 with TRBJ2-1; 10 bases map to TRBD2. The V gene's germline CDR1 is LNHDA and CDR2 SQIVND (reference sequence). The CDR3 is 17 residues long. J lost 3 bases, V lost 6 bases, and 11 bases had no gene match. The CDR3 bases are TGTGCCAGTAGAGCCACCCTAGCGGGAGTACGCTACAATGAGCAGTTCTTC. It encodes CASRATLAGVRYNEQFF.

The chain recombines TRBV18 with TRBJ2-7, with TRBD1 identical over 8 bases. V lost 3 bases, J lost 2 bases, and 6 bases stayed unmatched. Per the germline V gene, CDR1 is KGHSH and CDR2 is LQKENI. The CDR3 has 15 amino acids. This chain's CDR3 is CASSPDRARAYEQYF. The CDR3 DNA sequence: TGTGCCAGCTCACCGGACAGGGCTAGGGCCTACGAGCAGTACTTC.

The chain links TRBV9 to TRBJ2-2; D is unclear. CDR3 length equals 15 residues. The V end was cut by 0 bases, the J end by 1 base, with 7 bases between. Germline CDR1 reads SGDLS; CDR2 reads YYNGEE. In nucleotides, the CDR3 is TGTGCCAGCAGCGTAGCCTCTAGGAACACCGGGGAGCTGTTTTTT. It specifies CASSVASRNTGELFF.

The chain is built from TRBV18 and TRBJ1-1; possibly TRBD1 for D (5 bases). V was shortened by 2 bases and J by 0 bases, with 7 bases between the two germline ends. The CDR3 has 14 amino acids. Germline V gene data show CDR1 as KGHSH and CDR2 as LQKENI. Written as DNA, the CDR3 is TGTGCCAGCTCACCAGACAGCTTGAACACTGAAGCTTTCTTT. Translated: CASSPDSLNTEAFF.

The chain carries TRBV19 and TRBJ1-2; TRBD1 agrees at 7 bases. CDR1 is LNHDA, CDR2 SQIVND, per germline (reference sequence). The J segment lost 8 bases and the V segment lost 7 bases, leaving 13 bases of the junction unmatched. This CDR3 spans 14 amino acids. The CDR3 sequence is CASTPTTGVGGYTF. CDR3 DNA sequence: TGTGCCAGTACCCCTACCACAGGGGTTGGAGGCTACACCTTC.

A note on this clone: At one boundary the junction diverges from the germline segment, which might be a read error. The V call is TRBV6-1, the J call TRBJ2-1; 10 nucleotides line up with TRBD2. The germline CDR1 and CDR2 sequences are MNHNS and SASEGT. CDR3 length: 15 residues. The CDR3: CASTEAGGSYNEQFF. In DNA form, the CDR3 reads TGTGCCAGCACTGAAGCGGGAGGGTCCTACAATGAGCAGTTCTTC.

In its sample, this clone was seen once. J is TRBJ1-2 and V is TRBV25-1; D is possibly TRBD1 (5 bases). With 5 bases removed from V and 4 bases from J, the gap between germline ends came to 8 bases. CDR1 MGHDK and CDR2 SYGVNS come from the germline V gene. The CDR3 runs to 12 residues. The CDR3 region is CASSRDGYGYTF. For the CDR3, the DNA is TGTGCCAGCAGTCGGGACGGCTATGGCTACACCTTC.

The chain couples TRBV28 to TRBJ2-6; a weak D match, TRBD1 (5 bases). Trimming removed 2 bases at V and 4 bases at J, with 15 bases between. Looked up from germline, CDR1 is MDHEN and CDR2 is SYDVKM. CDR3 size: 17 residues. The CDR3: CASSLRSGWRGANVLTF. The CDR3 DNA sequence: TGTGCCAGCAGTTTACGGTCAGGGTGGAGAGGGGCCAACGTCCTGACTTTC.

Here the CDR3 DNA reads TGTGCCAGCAGTGTATTCCCCCCCGGGACAGGGAAAAGCTACAATGAGCAGTTCTTC. Protein: CASSVFPPGTGKSYNEQFF. V gene TRBV6-4 combines with J gene TRBJ2-1; 9 positions match TRBD1. The CDR3 is 19 amino acids. The germline CDR1 and CDR2 sequences are MRHNA and SNTAGT. The V gene end was trimmed by 4 bases and the J gene end by 3 bases; junction bases not matched to a gene: 16.

J is TRBJ2-2 and V is TRBV6-5; TRBD1 is a possible D gene (6 bases). The germline V and J ends were trimmed by 6 bases and 7 bases, with 15 bases remaining between them. Germline CDR1 MNHEY, CDR2 SVGAGI. CDR3 size: 14 residues. The CDR3 reads CASRGNRAGGELFF. The DNA of the CDR3 is TGTGCCAGCAGGGGAAACAGGGCGGGCGGGGAGCTGTTTTTT.

This clone appeared a single time. This chain joins TRBV28 and TRBJ2-2, with 13 nucleotides matching TRBD2. This CDR3 is 18 amino acids long. Trimming removed 5 bases from V and 4 bases from J; junction bases left unmatched: 10. The V gene's germline CDR1 is MDHEN and CDR2 SYDVKM. Here the CDR3 reads CASSPTLGLAGPTGELFF. Written as DNA, the CDR3 is TGTGCCAGCAGTCCGACCTTGGGACTAGCGGGACCCACCGGGGAGCTGTTTTTT.

The sample holds one count of this clone. The CDR3 DNA follows: TGTGCCAGCAGTTTTGCTAGCGCGAACACCGGGGAGCTGTTTTTT. This translates into CASSFASANTGELFF. V gene TRBV28 combines with J gene TRBJ2-2; a weak D match, TRBD2 (6 bases). Trimming took 3 bases from V and 0 from J, leaving 8 bases between them. CDR1 is MDHEN, CDR2 SYDVKM, per germline. The CDR3 loop spans 15 amino acids.

CDR3 DNA: TGTGCCATCAACGGGGAGCGGGGATCTTATTCACCCCTCCACTTT. The encoded protein is CAINGERGSYSPLHF. V and J are TRBV10-3 and TRBJ1-6; D is unclear. CDR3 size: 15 residues. The germline CDR1 and CDR2 sequences are ENHRY and SYGVKD. Deletions cut 7 bases from V and 8 bases from J, with 18 bases between.

V usage is TRBV5-4 and J usage is TRBJ2-5; no reliable D call. CDR3 length: 13 amino acids. CDR1 and CDR2 from the germline V gene are SGHNT and YYREEE (reference sequence). V gave up 1 base and J gave up 2 bases, with 6 bases separating them. The CDR3 spells CASSLTSQETQYF. The DNA for the CDR3 is TGTGCCAGCAGCTTGACAAGTCAAGAGACCCAGTACTTC. The full variable domain, its missing parts supplied by reference TRBV5-4 and TRBJ2-5, is ETGVTQSPTHLIKTRGQQVTLRCSSQSGHNTVSWYQQALGQGPQFIFQYYREEENGRGNFPPRFSGLQFPNYSSELNVNALELDDSALYLCASSLTSQETQYFGPGTRLLVL.

This rearrangement joins TRBV28 to TRBJ2-5, with 12 bases identical to TRBD1. This CDR3 has 19 amino acids. Germline V gene sequence: CDR1 MDHEN, CDR2 SYDVKM. V lost 6 bases to trimming and J lost 5 bases; unmatched junction nucleotides: 19. The CDR3 region is CASSRGQGAAADPGETQYF. CDR3 DNA: TGTGCCAGCAGCAGGGGACAGGGGGCAGCAGCGGACCCCGGGGAGACCCAGTACTTC.